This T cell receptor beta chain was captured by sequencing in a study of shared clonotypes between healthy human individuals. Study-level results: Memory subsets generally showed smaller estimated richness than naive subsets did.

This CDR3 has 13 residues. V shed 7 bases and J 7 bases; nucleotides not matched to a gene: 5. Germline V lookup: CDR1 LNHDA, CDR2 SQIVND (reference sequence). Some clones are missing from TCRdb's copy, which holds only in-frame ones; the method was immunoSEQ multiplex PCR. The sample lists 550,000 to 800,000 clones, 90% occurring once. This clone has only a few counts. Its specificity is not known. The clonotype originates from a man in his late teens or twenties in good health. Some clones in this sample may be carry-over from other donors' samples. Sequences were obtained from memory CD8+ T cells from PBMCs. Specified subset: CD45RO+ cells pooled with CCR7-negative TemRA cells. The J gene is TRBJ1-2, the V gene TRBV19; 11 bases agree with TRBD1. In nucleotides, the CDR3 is TGTGCCAGTAAAGGACAGGGGGCGACTGGCTACACCTTC. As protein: CASKGQGATGYTF.